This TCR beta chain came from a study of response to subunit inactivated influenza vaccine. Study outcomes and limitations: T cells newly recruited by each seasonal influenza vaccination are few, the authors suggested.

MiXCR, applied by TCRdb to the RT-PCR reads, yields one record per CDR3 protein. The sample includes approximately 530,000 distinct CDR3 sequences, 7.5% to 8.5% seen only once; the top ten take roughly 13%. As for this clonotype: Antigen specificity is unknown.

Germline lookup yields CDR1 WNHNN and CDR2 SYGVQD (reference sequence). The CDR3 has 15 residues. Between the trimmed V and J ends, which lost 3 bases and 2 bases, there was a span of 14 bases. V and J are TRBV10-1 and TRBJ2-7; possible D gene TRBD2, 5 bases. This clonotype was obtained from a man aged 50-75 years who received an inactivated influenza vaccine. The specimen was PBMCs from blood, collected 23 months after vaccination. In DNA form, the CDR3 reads TGCGCCAGCAGTGAAAGCCGGGGTTGGACCTACGAGCAGTACTTC. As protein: CASSESRGWTYEQYF.